This TCR beta chain was observed in a study of patients and donors after allogeneic stem cell transplantation (dated by TCRdb to 2018 to 2020). Receptor amplification or capture employed RT-PCR. Sequencing relied on a NextSeq 550. The public reads were reanalyzed by TCRdb: fastp trimming at Q25, MiXCR alignment, in-frame beta chains only. Each CDR3 protein gets just one entry, which takes the most common genes and DNA from the rows behind it. This sample lists roughly 230,000 distinct CDR3 sequences; roughly an eighth were detected once. The top ten clonotypes cover 11% of the sample. This clonotype has at least ten counts. The antigen it binds to is not known. Per-nucleotide qualities are absent, and no much larger clonotype sits a single base away. The source material was blood, either unsorted or a sorted T cell fraction (not recorded which). The clonotype was recovered from a human donor who was either an allogeneic HSCT recipient or a stem cell or donor lymphocyte infusion donor (not recorded which). It is not recorded whose cells these are; they may come from a transplant donor.

Read as DNA, the sequence is TGCAGTGCCCCCGCGGACACTTCTGGAAACACCATATATTTT. Its protein is CSAPADTSGNTIYF. The chain couples TRBV20-1 to TRBJ1-3; TRBD1 is a possible D gene, resting on 5 matching bases. Spanning cysteine to phenylalanine, the CDR3 consists of 14 amino acids. Just the 42-base CDR3 DNA is kept, in frame starting at base 1. The junction carries 13 bases between V and J, which are trimmed by 6 bases and 1 base respectively. As encoded in the germline V gene (reference sequence), CDR1 is DFQATT while CDR2 is SNEGSKA.